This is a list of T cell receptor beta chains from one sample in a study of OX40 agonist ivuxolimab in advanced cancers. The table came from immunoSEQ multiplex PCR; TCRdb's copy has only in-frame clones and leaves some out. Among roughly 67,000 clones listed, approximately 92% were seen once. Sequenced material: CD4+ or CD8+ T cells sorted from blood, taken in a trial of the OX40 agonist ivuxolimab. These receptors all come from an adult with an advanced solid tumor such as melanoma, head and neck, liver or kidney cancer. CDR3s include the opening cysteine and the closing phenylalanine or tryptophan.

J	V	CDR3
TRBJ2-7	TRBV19	CASSIRWEPGEQYF
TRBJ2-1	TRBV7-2	CASSPYLAGVVNEQFF
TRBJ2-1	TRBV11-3	CASTSSGGPDNEQFF
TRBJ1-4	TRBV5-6	CASSLGSSNEKLFF
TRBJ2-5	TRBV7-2	CASSLGWRLTGETQYF
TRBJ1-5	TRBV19	CASSILEVRGNQPQHF
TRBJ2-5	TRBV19	CATGGGAGLETQYF
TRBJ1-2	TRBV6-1	CASRPRQTDNYGYTF
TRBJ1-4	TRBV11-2	CASSLPTTGGPLANEKLFF
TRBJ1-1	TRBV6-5	CASSFQREAFF
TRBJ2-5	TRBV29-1	CSFPPGLPLQETQYF
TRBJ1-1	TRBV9	CASSATRDTDYLLHRNTEAFF
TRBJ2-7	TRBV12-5	CASGSWEDYEQYF